The clone carrying this T cell receptor beta chain was counted once. The data belong to a study of OX40 agonist ivuxolimab in advanced cancers. Study information: Patients achieving partial responses numbered three: one hepatocellular carcinoma case and two cutaneous melanoma cases.

Libraries were prepared by immunoSEQ multiplex PCR; TCRdb keeps only in-frame clonotypes and omits some of them. Altogether about 43,000 clones are present, around 87% being singletons, with the ten largest covering around 11%. No patient had autoimmune disease or received systemic immunosuppression. Trimming removed 7 bases at V and 5 bases at J, with 18 bases between. The CDR3 extends over 14 amino acids. Germline V CDR1 and CDR2: SGHTA, FQGNSA. This receptor was obtained from an adult with an advanced solid tumor such as melanoma, head and neck, liver or kidney cancer. This specimen consisted of CD4+ or CD8+ T cells sorted from blood, obtained in a trial of the OX40 agonist ivuxolimab. J is TRBJ2-7 and V is TRBV7-2; TRBD1 or TRBD2 may be the D gene (5 bases each). CDR3 region: CASTPGRYWDEQYF. The CDR3 coding sequence is TGTGCCAGCACCCCGGGACGGTACTGGGACGAGCAGTACTTC.